A selection of T cell receptor beta chains follows, all from one sample in a study of molecular identifiers for immune sequencing clone quantification. TCRdb used MiXCR to reprocess the PCR reads, holding one entry per CDR3 protein. There are about 640,000 distinct CDR3 sequences in the sample; 20% occur only once, and 0.85% lies in the top ten. Specimen: naive CD8+ T cells from blood, with Jurkat cell RNA spiked in. These receptor sequences come from a human donor in good health. Some libraries in this study had Jurkat cell RNA spiked in. CDR3s include the opening cysteine and the closing phenylalanine or tryptophan. A D gene is named only where the DNA matches it firmly. The listing skips clone size in some rows; elsewhere it reads once, few, many or a size class.

d_gene,abundance,v_gene,j_gene,CDR3nt,CDR3aa
TRBD2,.,TRBV27,TRBJ2-1,TGTGCCAGCAGTTTTAGCGGGAGCCTGTACAATGAGCAGTTCTTC,CASSFSGSLYNEQFF
.,few,TRBV7-9,TRBJ1-1,TGTGCCAGCAATGGGGGATTTAACACTGAAGCTTCCTTT,CASNGGFNTEASF
.,.,TRBV4-1,TRBJ1-1,TGCGCCAGCAGCGGGTGGGAGGACACTGAAGCTTTCTTT,CASSGWEDTEAFF
.,few,TRBV30,TRBJ2-1,TGTGCCTTTCTCCCAGATGGGAACAATGAGCAGTTCTTC,CAFLPDGNNEQFF
.,many,TRBV7-9,TRBJ1-1,TGTGCCAGCAGCCCTAAGGGGTTAAGGACTGAAGCTTTCTTT,CASSPKGLRTEAFF
TRBD1,many,TRBV12-3/TRBV12-4,TRBJ1-5,TGTGCCAGCAGTATACAGGGGGGAGGGCAGCCCCAGCATTTT,CASSIQGGGQPQHF
.,many,TRBV7-7,TRBJ2-5,TGTGCTAGCAGCTTGAGCGTGGGGCCCCAAGAGACCCAGTACTTC,CASSLSVGPQETQYF
.,.,TRBV12-3/TRBV12-4,TRBJ2-2,TGTGCCGGCAGCTCCAACACCGGGGAGCTGTTTTTT,CAGSSNTGELFF
.,many,TRBV4-1,TRBJ1-5,TGCGCCAGCAGCCAGGTCCAGTATAGCAATCAGCCCCAGCATTTT,CASSQVQYSNQPQHF
.,many,TRBV14,TRBJ1-1,TGTGCCAGCTCATTACAGGGTTACATGAACACTGAAGCTTTCTTT,CASSLQGYMNTEAFF
.,.,TRBV5-4,TRBJ1-2,TGTGCCAGCAGCTCGTTCGACTATGGCTACACCTTC,CASSSFDYGYTF
.,few,TRBV19,TRBJ1-1,TGTGCCAGTAGTATGCGAACTGAAGCTTTCTTT,CASSMRTEAFF
.,many,TRBV27,TRBJ1-1,TGTGCCAGCAGTTTCTCCCTCTGGACCCAAGATGAAGCTTTCTTT,CASSFSLWTQDEAFF
.,many,TRBV7-9,TRBJ2-1,TGTGCCAGCAGCATACAGGGAAGGGGTGAGCAGTTCTTC,CASSIQGRGEQFF
.,.,TRBV13,TRBJ2-7,TGTGCCAGCAGCCGCTTTGACTCTTTCTACGAGCAGTACTTC,CASSRFDSFYEQYF
.,.,TRBV12-3/TRBV12-4,TRBJ2-2,TGTGCCAGCAGTAGACAGTACACCGGGGAGCTGTTTTTT,CASSRQYTGELFF
.,many,TRBV6-2/TRBV6-3,TRBJ2-7,TGTGCCAGCAGTCCCGATCTCCCCGGCGACGAGCAGTACTTC,CASSPDLPGDEQYF
TRBD1,many,TRBV7-9,TRBJ1-1,TGTGCCAGCAGCTTTGGACAGGGTTCCCCTGAAGCTTTCTTT,CASSFGQGSPEAFF
.,many,TRBV30,TRBJ1-1,TGTGCCTGGGGGCCTTTGCGACAGACGGAAGCTTTCTTT,CAWGPLRQTEAFF
.,few,TRBV7-9,TRBJ2-1,TGTGCCAGCAGCCCCCCCGGCGGGACCTCGGCGCGTAATGAGCAGTTCTTC,CASSPPGGTSARNEQFF
.,many,TRBV2,TRBJ1-2,TGTGCCAGCAGTGACGACAGAGCTAACTATGGCTACACCTTC,CASSDDRANYGYTF
.,many,TRBV20-1,TRBJ2-7,TGCAGTGCTAGAGGGACAGTAAGCTACGAGCAGTACTTC,CSARGTVSYEQYF
.,.,TRBV20-1,TRBJ1-5,TGCAGTGCTAGTCCCACCCCGGGACACCACAATCAGCCCCAGCATTTT,CSASPTPGHHNQPQHF
.,.,TRBV6-2/TRBV6-3,TRBJ1-2,TGTGCCAGCAGTAACGGCCTTACCTCCTATGGCTACACCTTC,CASSNGLTSYGYTF
.,few,TRBV6-2/TRBV6-3,TRBJ2-7,TGTGCCAGCACCTTACTCGGGACGGACAACGAGCAGTACTTC,CASTLLGTDNEQYF
TRBD1,few,TRBV30,TRBJ1-1,TGTGCCTGGGTGACAGGGGAGGGCACTGAAGCTTTCTTT,CAWVTGEGTEAFF
TRBD2,.,TRBV9,TRBJ2-7,TGTGCCAGCAGCCGGACTCCGAGCGGGGGGGCGAACGAGCAGTACTTC,CASSRTPSGGANEQYF
TRBD2,few,TRBV6-2/TRBV6-3,TRBJ2-3,TGTGCCAGCAGTTACGTAGCTAGCGGGGGGGATACGCAGTATTTT,CASSYVASGGDTQYF